This T cell receptor beta chain was sequenced for a study of blood T cell repertoires in COVID-19. Across the whole study: COVID-19 samples, acute and convalescent, were from the United States, Italy and Spain. In each case, the material was cDNA or gDNA derived from T cells, B-cell-depleted T cells, or PBMCs.

Original methodology: Nucleated cell number was recorded as an estimate derived from reference gene primer amplification. Measured with immunoSEQ multiplex PCR; TCRdb has only the in-frame clones, and not every one. V and J calls and clone size follow that table, whereas D and trimming were derived from the DNA. Among roughly 700,000 clones, approximately 90% were seen once, and the ten largest hold over 0.2%. The length of the CDR3 is 14 residues. The ends lost 6 bases at V and 2 bases at J; junction bases unmatched: 3. Germline assignment: CDR1 SNHLY and CDR2 FYNNEI. The V gene is TRBV2, the J gene TRBJ2-5; 10 nucleotides align to TRBD2. The receptor was derived from a woman aged 18-35 years with acute or convalescent COVID-19. Sequenced: peripheral blood. The DNA of the CDR3 is TGTGCCAGCAGCCAGGGACTAGCGCAAGAGACCCAGTACTTC. This sequence encodes CASSQGLAQETQYF. The full variable domain, in which reference TRBV2 and TRBJ2-5 provide the parts outside the CDR3, is EPEVTQTPSHQVTQMGQEVILRCVPISNHLYFYWYRQILGQKVEFLVSFYNNEISEKSEIFDDQFSVERPDGSNFTLKIRSTKLEDSAMYFCASSQGLAQETQYFGPGTRLLVL.